A single sample gave rise to the 23 T cell receptor beta chains below, sequenced in a study of Graves' ophthalmopathy and Graves' hyperthyroidism. The TCR beta CDR3 regions underwent amplification from RNA transcripts. First-round RT-PCR used HTBI primers; second-round multiplex PCR followed. One entry per CDR3 protein results from TCRdb running MiXCR on the multiplex PCR reads. This sample has hundreds of thousands of distinct CDR3 sequences; roughly 21% occur once, and the top ten carry around 3.2%. Source material: peripheral blood. The receptors come from a woman younger than 35 with stable Graves' hyperthyroidism.

This clonotype was observed many times. The V call is TRBV6-4, the J call TRBJ1-1; tentatively, D is TRBD1 (5 bases). The V and J ends lost 3 bases and 5 bases respectively, with 10 bases between them. From germline, CDR1 is MRHNA and CDR2 SNTAGT. This CDR3 contains 13 residues. CDR3 bases: TGTGCCAGCAGTGAGACAGAGAGAACTGAAGCTTTCTTT. Protein sequence: CASSETERTEAFF.

The chain carries TRBV12-3 or TRBV12-4 and TRBJ1-1; unclear D gene. Deletions cut 7 bases from V and 0 bases from J, with 0 bases between. The CDR3 runs 10 residues. CDR3 in amino acids: CASMNTEAFF. The CDR3 DNA reads as TGTGCCAGCATGAACACTGAAGCTTTCTTT.

About this clonotype itself: Compared with germline, one end of the junction differs, possibly owing to a read error. V gene TRBV4-2 combines with J gene TRBJ2-4, with 11 bases identical to TRBD2. The CDR3 extends over 18 amino acids. CDR1 is LGHNA and CDR2 is YNFKEQ in the germline V gene. The CDR3 spells CASSHLTSGSLAKKIQYF. The CDR3, as DNA: TGTGCCAGCAGCCACCTTACTAGCGGGAGTCTAGCCAAAAAGATTCAGTACTTC.

The DNA of the CDR3 is TGTGCCAGCAGTTCGAGGGTCCGGCCTCAGCATTTT. This gives the protein CASSSRVRPQHF. The chain links TRBV28 to TRBJ1-5; D gene ambiguous. V shed 4 bases and J shed 13 bases, with 14 bases lying between them. Germline V gene data show CDR1 as MDHEN and CDR2 as SYDVKM. There are 12 residues in the CDR3.

This clonotype was observed at least ten times. This rearrangement joins TRBV29-1 to TRBJ2-6; D might be TRBD1 or TRBD2, each matching 5 bases. Germline lookup yields CDR1 SQVTM and CDR2 ANQGSEA. The CDR3 is 14 amino acids. V was clipped by 7 bases and J by 2 bases, with 12 bases between them. In nucleotides, the CDR3 is TGCAGCGCTGCCACGGGACCTGGGGCCAACGTCCTGACTTTC. It codes for CSAATGPGANVLTF.

The table lists this clonotype with a few counts. This sequence joins TRBV18 and TRBJ1-1; the match to TRBD1 covers 7 bases. Germline V gene lookup returns CDR1 KGHSH and CDR2 LQKENI. The CDR3 is 15 amino acids. V gave up 2 bases and J gave up 2 bases; unmatched junction bases: 5. The CDR3 reads CASSPSGQYNTEAFF. DNA for the CDR3: TGTGCCAGCTCACCATCGGGACAGTATAACACTGAAGCTTTCTTT.

This clonotype was counted many times. A much more abundant neighbour one base away suggests this may be a read error. The genes are TRBV30 and TRBJ2-4; D may correspond to TRBD1 or TRBD2 (5 bases each). Germline-derived CDR1 and CDR2 are GTSNPN and SVGIG (reference sequence). This CDR3 comprises 11 residues. Here the CDR3 reads CARGRQNIKYF. CDR3 nucleotides: TGTGCAAGGGGACGGCAAAACATTAAGTACTTC. The full variable domain, with the rest looked up from reference TRBV30 and TRBJ2-4, is SQTIHQWPATLVQPVGSPLSLECTVEGTSNPNLYWYRQAAGRGLQLLFYSVGIGQISSEVPQNLSASRPQDRQFILSSKKLLLSDSGFYLCARGRQNIKYFGAGTRLSVL.

This clonotype was counted ten times or more. V and J are TRBV6-5 and TRBJ1-2, with TRBD1 as a possible D gene (5 bases). The CDR3 extends over 14 amino acids. The germline CDR1 and CDR2 sequences are MNHEY and SVGAGI. DNA of the CDR3: TGTGCGGCGGGCCGTGGGCAGGGCATCTATGGCTACACCTTC. This translates into CAAGRGQGIYGYTF.

This rearrangement joins TRBV12-3 or TRBV12-4 to TRBJ2-5, with TRBD1 matching 8 bases. This CDR3 contains 14 residues. Unmatched junction bases numbered 10, after V lost 5 bases and J lost 8 bases. This CDR3 reads CASSPLRTGKTQYF. CDR3 DNA: TGTGCCAGCAGTCCCCTCCGGACAGGGAAAACCCAGTACTTC.

This clonotype was counted ten times or more. The chain employs TRBV20-1 and TRBJ2-7, with D hard to call. CDR1 and CDR2 (germline): DFQATT, SNEGSKA (reference sequence). This CDR3 spans 10 amino acids. Trimming cost V 6 bases and J 5 bases, with 8 bases left between them. The CDR3, as DNA: TGCAGTGCCATATACGACGAGCAGTACTTC. Protein product: CSAIYDEQYF.

V is TRBV28 and J is TRBJ1-1, with no clear D. Germline-derived CDR1 and CDR2 are MDHEN and SYDVKM. The CDR3 length is 17 residues. V was shortened by 3 bases and J by 1 base, with 18 bases between the two germline ends. CDR3 sequence: CASSFPTRREPNTEAFF. Written as DNA, the CDR3 is TGTGCCAGCAGTTTCCCGACTCGGAGGGAACCGAACACTGAAGCTTTCTTT.

This clonotype was detected many times. The chain carries TRBV27 and TRBJ1-1; D unresolved. The germline CDR1 and CDR2 sequences are MNHEY and SMNVEV (reference sequence). Trimming shortened V by 1 base and J by 0 bases, and 9 bases separated the two germline ends. The CDR3 length is 15 residues. CDR3: CASSLYPGLNTEAFF. The CDR3, as DNA: TGTGCCAGCAGTTTATATCCAGGATTGAACACTGAAGCTTTCTTT.

This clonotype was seen at least ten times. This chain connects TRBV30 to TRBJ1-5; a weak D match, TRBD1 (6 bases). Deletions cut 3 bases from V and 5 bases from J, with 11 bases between. Germline-derived CDR1 and CDR2 are GTSNPN and SVGIG (reference sequence). The CDR3 extends over 13 amino acids. The CDR3 DNA follows: TGTGCCTGGAGGACAGCAGGGGATCAGCCCCAGCATTTT. This encodes CAWRTAGDQPQHF.

Comments on this clonotype: A much larger clone differs from this one at a single base, so this may be a read error. The CDR3 carries no conserved terminal phenylalanine or tryptophan, so it likely arises from a read error. The chain recombines TRBV28 with TRBJ1-1; no firm D call. V was clipped by 5 bases and J by 11 bases, with 15 bases between them. The germline gives CDR1 MDHEN, CDR2 SYDVKM. The CDR3 has 12 residues. The CDR3 is CASSGGSSDAFV. The CDR3 region has the DNA TGTGCCAGCAGTGGAGGTTCCTCCGATGCTTTCGTT.

The chain carries TRBV29-1 and TRBJ1-1; TRBD1 might be the D (6 bases). The germline CDR1 and CDR2 sequences are SQVTM and ANQGSEA. This CDR3 spans 11 amino acids. CDR3 nucleotides: TGCGGAGGGGGGGTCGGGACTGAAGCTTTCTTT. Its translation is CGGGVGTEAFF.

Ten or more counts support this clonotype. The chain carries TRBV27 and TRBJ2-6; D gene unclear. Germline V gives CDR1 MNHEY, CDR2 SMNVEV (reference sequence). The V end lost 7 bases, the J end lost 2 bases, and 6 bases lay between the germline ends. The CDR3 has 13 residues. CDR3 residues: CASTIAGANVLTF. The CDR3 region has the DNA TGTGCCAGCACCATTGCTGGGGCCAACGTCCTGACTTTC. Full variable domain (remainder filled in from reference TRBV27 and TRBJ2-6): EAQVTQNPRYLITVTGKKLTVTCSQNMNHEYMSWYRQDPGLGLRQIYYSMNVEVTDKGDVPEGYKVSRKEKRNFPLILESPSPNQTSLYFCASTIAGANVLTFGAGSRLTVL.

The chain employs TRBV29-1 and TRBJ2-5; 9 bases agree with TRBD1. The trim removed 4 bases at V and 5 bases at J, leaving 5 bases unmatched. The CDR3 totals 13 residues. Germline CDR1 SQVTM, CDR2 ANQGSEA. The CDR3 loop reads CSVGGQGFETQYF. As DNA, the CDR3 is TGCAGCGTTGGGGGACAGGGTTTCGAGACCCAGTACTTC.

This clonotype has at least ten counts. At one end the junction does not follow the germline gene, possibly because of a read error. The rearrangement links TRBV7-7 to TRBJ2-2; no clear D. The CDR3 extends over 16 amino acids. Germline V gives CDR1 SSHAT, CDR2 FNYEAQ (reference sequence). CDR3 sequence: CASSLGWNANTGELFF. CDR3 coding DNA: TGTGCTAGCAGCCTCGGGTGGAACGCGAACACCGGGGAGCTGTTTTTT.

This clonotype was seen ten or more times. The V gene is TRBV5-1, the J gene TRBJ2-7; 7 positions agree with TRBD1. Germline V gene lookup returns CDR1 SGHRS and CDR2 YFSETQ. This CDR3 has 15 residues. V gave up 5 bases and J gave up 4 bases; unmatched junction bases: 12. The CDR3 loop reads CASSLDRTLAYEQYF. The CDR3 DNA is TGCGCCAGCAGTCTGGACAGGACCCTCGCATACGAGCAGTACTTC.

This clonotype has a count of ten or more. The chain recombines TRBV28 with TRBJ1-5; no clear D. V lost 6 bases to trimming and J lost 3 bases, with 12 bases between them. The germline CDR1 and CDR2 sequences are MDHEN and SYDVKM. The CDR3 is made up of 14 amino acids. CDR3 DNA sequence: TGTGCCAGCAGCCATGACATAACCAATCAGCCCCAGCATTTT. Its protein product is CASSHDITNQPQHF. Full variable domain (remainder filled in from reference TRBV28 and TRBJ1-5): DVKVTQSSRYLVKRTGEKVFLECVQDMDHENMFWYRQDPGLGLRLIYFSYDVKMKEKGDIPEGYSVSREKKERFSLILESASTNQTSMYLCASSHDITNQPQHFGDGTRLSIL.

The sample holds many counts of this clonotype. The rearrangement uses TRBV7-2 and TRBJ1-6; weak D call: TRBD1 (5 bases). There are 14 residues in the CDR3. From germline, CDR1 is SGHTA and CDR2 FQGNSA. V was clipped by 8 bases and J by 8 bases, with 16 bases between them. This CDR3 is CASRKGRADSPLHF. CDR3 sequence (DNA): TGTGCCAGCCGAAAGGGCAGGGCAGATTCACCCCTCCACTTT.

This clonotype appeared a few times. The chain uses TRBV20-1 and TRBJ2-5; D tentatively reads TRBD1 or TRBD2 (5 bases each). CDR1 is DFQATT and CDR2 is SNEGSKA in the germline V gene (reference sequence). The CDR3 has 14 residues. V was shortened by 0 bases and J by 4 bases, with 12 bases between the two germline ends. The CDR3 loop reads CSARDFEGLETQYF. The CDR3 DNA reads as TGCAGTGCTAGAGATTTTGAGGGGCTAGAGACCCAGTACTTC.

This clonotype appeared many times. For the CDR3, the DNA is TGTGCCACCAGTGATCCCCATGGCGGGTCCTACGAGCAGTACTTC. Encoded protein: CATSDPHGGSYEQYF. V gene TRBV24-1 combines with J gene TRBJ2-7; tentative D call: TRBD2 (5 bases). The CDR3 extends over 15 amino acids. The germline V gene encodes CDR1 KGHDR and CDR2 SFDVKD. Trimming took off 3 bases at V and 1 base at J, with 12 bases between the two ends.